This T cell receptor (beta chain) was found in a study of blood T cell repertoires in COVID-19. Produced via immunoSEQ multiplex PCR; TCRdb's table is partial and in-frame only. The sample carries about 260,000 clones, approximately 92% recorded once. V was cut by 0 bases and J by 6 bases, with 7 bases left in between. Germline-derived CDR1 and CDR2 are SGDLS and YYNGEE. CDR3 length equals 13 residues. The receptor's source is a young woman who had recovered from COVID-19. The sequencing sample was made of PBMCs or T cells enriched from blood (not recorded which). The chain recombines TRBV9 with TRBJ1-5; D unclear. Written as DNA, the CDR3 is TGTGCCAGCAGCGTAGGCGGTGGTCAGCCCCAGCATTTT. Translation: CASSVGGGQPQHF.